These 17 T cell receptor beta chains came from one sample sequenced in a study of blood T cell repertoires in COVID-19. Only in-frame clones appear in the TCRdb table, and some are missing; sequencing was by immunoSEQ multiplex PCR. In the table there are some 150,000 clones, roughly 78% of which are singletons. The sample comprised PBMCs or T cells enriched from blood (not recorded which). Every receptor here comes from a woman aged 50 to 65 who had recovered from COVID-19.

The V gene is TRBV6-5, the J gene TRBJ1-1, with TRBD1 matching 10 bases. Germline assignment: CDR1 MNHEY and CDR2 SVGAGI. J lost 3 bases, V lost 5 bases, and 6 bases had no gene match. This CDR3 has 15 residues. CDR3 sequence: CASSTLTGGYTEAFF. The CDR3 coding sequence is TGTGCCAGCAGTACCCTGACAGGGGGCTACACTGAAGCTTTCTTT.

This chain joins TRBV27 and TRBJ2-1, with 8 bases identical to TRBD2. The CDR3 sequence is 14 residues long. V gave up 2 bases and J gave up 7 bases; unmatched junction bases: 4. Germline values: CDR1 MNHEY, CDR2 SMNVEV (reference sequence). For the CDR3, the DNA is TGTGCCAGCAGTTTAGGCGGGGGGTTGAATGAGCAGTTCTTC. Protein: CASSLGGGLNEQFF.

This chain connects TRBV5-1 to TRBJ1-1; no clear D gene. V was shortened by 4 bases and J by 6 bases, with 13 bases between the two germline ends. The CDR3 is 13 residues long. The V gene's germline CDR1 is SGHRS and CDR2 YFSETQ. For the CDR3, the DNA is TGCGCCAGCAGCCAGGACTTAAAAGCTGAAGCTTTCTTT. It codes for CASSQDLKAEAFF.

The V gene is TRBV4-1, the J gene TRBJ2-7; TRBD2 aligns across 9 bases. Unmatched junction bases numbered 10, after V lost 1 base and J lost 0 bases. There are 18 residues in the CDR3. From germline, CDR1 is MGHRA and CDR2 YSYEKL. CDR3 in amino acids: CASSQGAGGPSLSYEQYF. CDR3 bases: TGCGCCAGCAGCCAAGGAGCGGGGGGCCCTTCCCTCTCCTACGAGCAGTACTTC.

The chain couples TRBV7-9 to TRBJ2-5, with D possibly TRBD2 on 6 matching bases. This CDR3 is built from 15 residues. Per germline, CDR1 SEHNR and CDR2 FQNEAQ (reference sequence). Trimming took off 4 bases at V and 6 bases at J, with 18 bases between the two ends. This chain's CDR3 is CASSWRGGAIKTQYF. The CDR3 DNA is TGTGCCAGCAGCTGGAGGGGTGGAGCGATAAAGACCCAGTACTTC.

This chain connects TRBV27 to TRBJ2-6; no firm D call. Germline V CDR1 and CDR2: MNHEY, SMNVEV (reference sequence). Trimming stripped 3 bases from V and 2 bases from J, with 8 bases between. The CDR3 consists of 15 residues. Here the CDR3 DNA reads TGTGCCAGCAGTTTTGTAGGAGCTGGGGCCAACGTCCTGACTTTC. Translation gives CASSFVGAGANVLTF. Full variable domain (rest looked up from reference TRBV27 and TRBJ2-6): EAQVTQNPRYLITVTGKKLTVTCSQNMNHEYMSWYRQDPGLGLRQIYYSMNVEVTDKGDVPEGYKVSRKEKRNFPLILESPSPNQTSLYFCASSFVGAGANVLTFGAGSRLTVL.

The CDR3 nucleotides are TGCGCCAGCAGCCCGGACAGGGGGGACTATGGCTACACCTTC. It specifies CASSPDRGDYGYTF. The chain is built from TRBV10-1 and TRBJ1-2; 10 positions agree with TRBD1. From germline, CDR1 is WNHNN and CDR2 SYGVQD (reference sequence). V shed 6 bases, J shed 3 bases, and the junction held 4 bases outside the gene matches. CDR3 length equals 14 residues.

The gene calls are TRBV30 and TRBJ1-1; tentative D call: TRBD1 (5 bases). The CDR3 totals 13 residues. Germline CDR1 is GTSNPN and CDR2 is SVGIG (reference sequence). V was cut by 3 bases and J by 9 bases, with 17 bases left in between. The CDR3 region has the DNA TGTGCCTGGAGGGCCGCTGGGGCAGGAAAAGCTTTCTTT. Translation gives CAWRAAGAGKAFF.

This chain links TRBV4-2 with TRBJ1-3; D gene ambiguous. Germline V gene sequence: CDR1 LGHNA, CDR2 YNFKEQ. The CDR3 is made up of 16 amino acids. The V gene lost 0 bases and the J gene lost 0 bases, with 9 bases spanning the gap. In DNA form, the CDR3 reads TGTGCCAGCAGCCAAGACCGGTCTATCTCTGGAAACACCATATATTTT. As protein: CASSQDRSISGNTIYF.

This chain links TRBV7-6 with TRBJ2-5, with 8 nucleotides matching TRBD1. CDR3 length: 15 amino acids. V was pared by 6 bases and J by 3 bases, with 9 bases of the junction left unmatched. The V gene's germline CDR1 is SGHVS and CDR2 FNYEAQ. The CDR3 DNA is TGTGCCAGCAGTCAGGGGGCGGGGTTCAAAGAGACCCAGTACTTC. Translation gives CASSQGAGFKETQYF.

CDR3 DNA: TGTGCCAGCAGCCAAGAAGCGGCAGTGATCCAGTACTTC. It is translated as CASSQEAAVIQYF. This sequence joins TRBV3-1 (or the pseudogene TRBV3-2) and TRBJ2-4; a weak D match, TRBD2 (5 bases). The CDR3 is made up of 13 amino acids. V lost 0 bases and J 13 bases, leaving 13 bases between the germline ends. Germline-derived CDR1 and CDR2 are LGHDT and YNNKEL (reference sequence).

The V call is TRBV6-5, the J call TRBJ2-3, with D possibly TRBD2 on 6 matching bases. The CDR3 covers 13 residues. V was shortened by 5 bases and J by 5 bases, with 11 bases between the two germline ends. The germline V gene encodes CDR1 MNHEY and CDR2 SVGAGI. The chain's CDR3 is CASSHNGGDTQYF. In DNA, the CDR3 is TGTGCCAGCAGTCACAACGGGGGAGATACGCAGTATTTT.

The chain links TRBV7-2 to TRBJ1-2; 12 positions agree with TRBD1. CDR1 is SGHTA and CDR2 is FQGNSA in the germline V gene. The CDR3 totals 17 residues. V shed 5 bases and J 8 bases; nucleotides not matched to a gene: 15. Written as DNA, the CDR3 is TGTGCCAGCAGCGCAACCGGGACAGGGGGCAAACGTACGGGCTACACCTTC. This sequence encodes CASSATGTGGKRTGYTF.

This chain links TRBV6-1 with TRBJ1-5; the D is unclear. CDR3 length: 15 residues. The V gene's germline CDR1 is MNHNS and CDR2 SASEGT. Trimming pared 1 base from V and 6 bases from J, leaving 13 bases between. The CDR3: CASSEGARLSQPQHF. The CDR3, as DNA: TGTGCCAGCAGTGAAGGGGCTCGGTTGAGTCAGCCCCAGCATTTT.

This clone was counted a single time. The chain couples TRBV5-1 to TRBJ2-2, with 10 bases that match TRBD1. CDR3 length equals 17 residues. V lost 2 bases and J lost 3; bases outside the gene matches: 7. CDR1 is SGHRS and CDR2 is YFSETQ in the germline V gene. The CDR3 nucleotides are TGCGCCAGCAGCTTAGGTCCCGGGACAGGGGACACCGGGGAGCTGTTTTTT. Translating gives CASSLGPGTGDTGELFF.

This clone showed up just a few times. This sequence joins TRBV3-1 (or the pseudogene TRBV3-2) and TRBJ2-7; a possible D gene is TRBD2 (6 bases). This CDR3 comprises 15 residues. The germline CDR1 and CDR2 sequences are LGHDT and YNNKEL (reference sequence). The V gene lost 4 bases and the J gene lost 2 bases, with 15 bases spanning the gap. The DNA of the CDR3 is TGTGCCAGCAGCCCGCTCAGCGGGTTCACCTACGAGCAGTACTTC. It specifies CASSPLSGFTYEQYF.

The chain links TRBV10-2 to TRBJ1-3; 10 bases fit TRBD1. The CDR3 is made up of 15 amino acids. Germline CDR1 reads WSHSY; CDR2 reads SAAADI. V lost 5 bases to trimming and J lost 4 bases; unmatched junction nucleotides: 5. In DNA form, the CDR3 reads TGCGCCAGCAGTTCCGGGACAGGGGAGGGAAACACCATATATTTT. Amino acid sequence: CASSSGTGEGNTIYF.